These 29 T cell receptor beta chains were sequenced from one sample in a study of blood T cell repertoires in COVID-19. The method was immunoSEQ multiplex PCR; TCRdb's version includes in-frame clones alone and lacks a portion of them. There are around 200,000 clones in the sample; under 85% occur only once, and roughly 6.1% lies in the top ten. The sequenced material came from peripheral blood. The receptors were gathered from a woman aged 35 to 49 with acute or convalescent COVID-19.

This chain links TRBV6-5 with TRBJ2-5, with 7 nucleotides matching TRBD1. V lost 10 bases to trimming and J lost 6 bases; unmatched junction nucleotides: 5. This CDR3 has 11 residues. Germline loops: CDR1 MNHEY, CDR2 SVGAGI. CDR3 sequence: CATQGRKTQYF. The CDR3 DNA follows: TGTGCCACACAGGGGCGAAAGACCCAGTACTTC.

The V and J genes are TRBV5-6 and TRBJ1-4; D is possibly TRBD1 (6 bases). V dropped 4 bases and J dropped 11 bases, with 18 bases sitting between them. Germline values: CDR1 SGHDT, CDR2 YYEEEE. This CDR3 is built from 14 residues. Here the CDR3 reads CASSNRGRGGKLFF. The DNA of the CDR3 is TGTGCCAGCAGCAATCGAGGCAGGGGAGGGAAACTGTTTTTT.

The chain joins TRBV9 to TRBJ1-3; tentatively, D is TRBD1 (6 bases). Germline CDR1 is SGDLS and CDR2 is YYNGEE. The CDR3 extends over 15 amino acids. V was shortened by 0 bases and J by 2 bases, with 9 bases between the two germline ends. The CDR3 region is CASSVAPGAGNTIYF. The CDR3 region has the DNA TGTGCCAGCAGCGTAGCACCAGGGGCTGGAAACACCATATATTTT.

V is TRBV7-2 and J is TRBJ2-2, with 9 bases that match TRBD1. V dropped 6 bases and J dropped 4; count of bases not matched to a gene: 6. The CDR3 sequence is 15 residues long. The germline CDR1 and CDR2 sequences are SGHTA and FQGNSA. CDR3 residues: CASSRQGESTGELFF. The CDR3 DNA is TGTGCCAGCAGTAGACAGGGGGAGAGCACCGGGGAGCTGTTTTTT.

The chain links TRBV11-2 to TRBJ1-2; 7 positions agree with TRBD1. Germline V gives CDR1 SGHAT, CDR2 FQNNGV. The CDR3 loop spans 14 amino acids. V lost 5 bases to trimming and J lost 6 bases; unmatched junction nucleotides: 9. CDR3 residues: CASSAPGQRNGYTF. In DNA, the CDR3 is TGTGCCAGCAGCGCCCCGGGACAGAGAAATGGCTACACCTTC.

The V gene is TRBV7-9, the J gene TRBJ1-6; D might be TRBD1 (6 bases). The CDR3 has 13 amino acids. Trimming left V 0 bases short and J 15 bases short, with 12 bases between. Germline CDR1 reads SEHNR; CDR2 reads FQNEAQ (reference sequence). The CDR3, as DNA: TGTGCCAGCAGCTTAGCGCAGGGGAGTAACCTCCACTTT. Amino acid sequence: CASSLAQGSNLHF.

J is TRBJ2-7 and V is TRBV2; TRBD2 aligns across 7 bases. Germline CDR1 reads SNHLY; CDR2 reads FYNNEI. CDR3 length: 17 residues. Germline trimming cut 3 bases from V and 3 bases from J; bases unmatched to any gene: 14. The CDR3 region has the DNA TGTGCCAGCAGTGATTTGGTTAGCGGGTCCATGGACTACGAGCAGTACTTC. Amino acid sequence: CASSDLVSGSMDYEQYF.

The chain employs TRBV27 and TRBJ1-1, with D perhaps matching TRBD1 (6 bases). Germline assignment: CDR1 MNHEY and CDR2 SMNVEV (reference sequence). V was trimmed by 6 bases and J by 6 bases, leaving 17 bases between them. The CDR3 length is 14 residues. The chain's CDR3 is CASRSHQGISEAFF. The DNA of the CDR3 is TGTGCCAGCAGATCCCACCAGGGGATTTCTGAAGCTTTCTTT.

J is TRBJ2-3 and V is TRBV19; 7 bases are shared with TRBD2. Trimming at V came to 6 bases and at J to 3 bases, leaving 6 bases not matched to a gene. This CDR3 has 14 residues. The germline CDR1 and CDR2 sequences are LNHDA and SQIVND (reference sequence). The DNA for the CDR3 is TGTGCCAGTAGCTCGGGGGGTCCAACAGATACGCAGTATTTT. Protein product: CASSSGGPTDTQYF.

V is TRBV10-3 and J is TRBJ1-3, with 7 bases identical to TRBD1. Germline V lookup: CDR1 ENHRY, CDR2 SYGVKD. CDR3 length equals 16 residues. The V and J ends lost 2 bases and 1 base, in that order; junction bases with no gene match: 5. CDR3 in DNA: TGTGCCATCAGTGAGCTAACCAGGGGGTCTGGAAACACCATATATTTT. This gives the protein CAISELTRGSGNTIYF.

This rearrangement joins TRBV7-9 to TRBJ2-7, with 7 bases matching TRBD1. V was clipped by 5 bases and J by 3 bases; unmatched bases: 10. The CDR3 extends over 15 amino acids. CDR1 is SEHNR and CDR2 is FQNEAQ in the germline V gene (reference sequence). Here the CDR3 reads CASSPGQGVLYEQYF. CDR3 nucleotides: TGTGCCAGCAGCCCCGGTCAGGGGGTCCTCTACGAGCAGTACTTC.

V is TRBV3-1 (or the pseudogene TRBV3-2) and J is TRBJ2-2, with 8 bases fitting TRBD2. The CDR3 has 16 residues. V lost 5 bases to trimming and J lost 6 bases; unmatched junction nucleotides: 11. Germline lookup yields CDR1 LGHDT and CDR2 YNNKEL (reference sequence). The CDR3 loop reads CASSDAGRGGAGELFF. CDR3 bases: TGTGCCAGCAGCGACGCTGGACGGGGGGGCGCCGGGGAGCTGTTTTTT.

This clone came up a few times. In DNA, the CDR3 is TGTGCCAGCAGTGGCTTAGACAGCCTGAACACTGAAGCTTTCTTT. It translates to CASSGLDSLNTEAFF. The chain recombines TRBV28 with TRBJ1-1, with D perhaps TRBD1 (5 bases). The length of the CDR3 is 15 residues. Trimming cost V 5 bases and J 0 bases, with 13 bases left between them. CDR1 is MDHEN, CDR2 SYDVKM, per germline.

This clone was seen a handful of times. Distinct nucleotide sequences in the sample also encode this CDR3. This chain uses TRBV6-5 with TRBJ2-7, with 9 bases matching TRBD1. J was trimmed by 4 bases and V by 2 bases; bases with no gene match: 0. CDR3 length equals 13 residues. CDR1 is MNHEY, CDR2 SVGAGI, per germline. The CDR3 DNA is TGTGCCAGCAGTTACGGGACAGGGTACGAGCAGTACTTC. Translating gives CASSYGTGYEQYF.

CDR3 in DNA: TGTGCCACCCTGGGAGGAGATACGCAGTATTTT. Residues: CATLGGDTQYF. This rearrangement joins TRBV2 to TRBJ2-3; D may be TRBD2 (6 bases). Trimming removed 10 bases at V and 5 bases at J, with 10 bases between. The CDR3 sequence is 11 residues long. The germline gives CDR1 SNHLY, CDR2 FYNNEI.

The rearrangement links TRBV6-2 or TRBV6-3 to TRBJ1-3; D not resolved. Germline lookup yields CDR1 MNHEY and CDR2 SVGEGT. Trimming removed 5 bases from V and 0 bases from J, with 5 bases in between. This CDR3 comprises 13 residues. The CDR3 protein is CASSDNSGNTIYF. CDR3 nucleotide sequence: TGTGCCAGCAGTGACAACTCTGGAAACACCATATATTTT.

The chain joins TRBV11-2 to TRBJ2-1, with TRBD2 identical over 8 bases. The CDR3 loop spans 17 amino acids. The junction had 9 bases not matched to a gene; V was cut back by 4 bases and J by 1 base. Germline V gene data show CDR1 as SGHAT and CDR2 as FQNNGV. The CDR3, as DNA: TGTGCCAGCAGCTCCCTCCCATCGGGAGGGTCCTACAATGAGCAGTTCTTC. Encoded protein: CASSSLPSGGSYNEQFF. The full variable domain, with the rest looked up from reference TRBV11-2 and TRBJ2-1, is EAGVAQSPRYKIIEKRQSVAFWCNPISGHATLYWYQQILGQGPKLLIQFQNNGVVDDSQLPKDRFSAERLKGVDSTLKIQPAKLEDSAVYLCASSSLPSGGSYNEQFFGPGTRLTVL.

This chain uses TRBV16 with TRBJ2-7; 9 bases line up with TRBD2. Trimming at V came to 0 bases and at J to 5 bases, leaving 8 bases not matched to a gene. The CDR3 sequence is 16 residues long. Germline CDR1 reads KGHSY; CDR2 reads FQNENV. Here the CDR3 DNA reads TGTGCCAGCAGCCAATCTGTCCGCGGGAGGGCCAACGAGCAGTACTTC. It is translated as CASSQSVRGRANEQYF.

This clone was observed many times. V is TRBV6-4 and J is TRBJ2-1; 9 positions match TRBD2. The V gene's germline CDR1 is MRHNA and CDR2 SNTAGT. Germline trimming cut 3 bases from V and 4 bases from J; bases unmatched to any gene: 4. CDR3 length: 15 residues. The CDR3 here is CASSEGLAGYNEQFF. CDR3 nucleotide sequence: TGTGCCAGCAGTGAAGGGCTAGCGGGATACAATGAGCAGTTCTTC.

With respect to this clone: Additional DNA sequences in this sample encode the identical CDR3. This chain uses TRBV7-9 with TRBJ2-5, with 7 positions matching TRBD1. The CDR3 totals 13 residues. Trimming at V came to 4 bases and at J to 5 bases, leaving 4 bases not matched to a gene. The germline V gene encodes CDR1 SEHNR and CDR2 FQNEAQ (reference sequence). CDR3 region: CASSSDREETQYF. Here the CDR3 DNA reads TGTGCCAGCAGCTCCGACAGGGAGGAGACCCAGTACTTC.

This chain links TRBV6-5 with TRBJ1-4; perhaps TRBD1 as D (5 bases). The V gene lost 4 bases and the J gene lost 12 bases, with 9 bases spanning the gap. CDR3 length: 11 amino acids. Germline V gene lookup returns CDR1 MNHEY and CDR2 SVGAGI. CDR3 region: CASSSQGQLFF. The DNA of the CDR3 is TGTGCCAGCAGTTCCCAGGGTCAACTGTTTTTT.

The chain recombines TRBV28 with TRBJ1-2, with 8 positions matching TRBD1. Germline V gene data show CDR1 as MDHEN and CDR2 as SYDVKM. V shed 7 bases and J 4 bases; nucleotides not matched to a gene: 8. The CDR3 sequence is 14 residues long. CDR3 sequence reads: CASTLSGQVYGYTF. As DNA, the CDR3 is TGTGCCAGCACCCTCTCGGGACAGGTCTATGGCTACACCTTC.

This chain links TRBV11-2 with TRBJ2-5; D is ambiguous. V was cut by 5 bases and J by 9 bases, with 13 bases left in between. The CDR3 runs 12 residues. Per germline, CDR1 SGHAT and CDR2 FQNNGV. CDR3 protein: CASSVRYVPQYF. CDR3 sequence (DNA): TGTGCCAGCAGCGTCAGATACGTGCCCCAGTACTTC.

This clone appeared a single time. The rearrangement joins TRBV10-3 to TRBJ1-4; TRBD1 matches 11 bases. Germline CDR1 and CDR2: ENHRY and SYGVKD. V trimming: 4 bases; J trimming: 7 bases; junction bases outside the gene matches: 5. The CDR3 totals 15 residues. The CDR3 is CAISATGQGAEKLFF. CDR3 DNA sequence: TGTGCCATCAGTGCGACAGGACAGGGGGCTGAAAAACTGTTTTTT.

This chain uses TRBV27 with TRBJ1-2; 8 nucleotides line up with TRBD1. The CDR3 has 14 residues. Germline CDR1 and CDR2: MNHEY and SMNVEV (reference sequence). J lost 3 bases, V lost 5 bases, and 5 bases had no gene match. CDR3 residues: CASSLSRGHYGYTF. The CDR3 coding sequence is TGTGCCAGCAGTCTCTCCAGGGGGCACTATGGCTACACCTTC.

This sequence joins TRBV7-9 and TRBJ2-5, with 9 bases fitting TRBD1. This CDR3 comprises 16 residues. J lost 6 bases, V lost 0 bases, and 8 bases had no gene match. The germline gives CDR1 SEHNR, CDR2 FQNEAQ (reference sequence). The CDR3 coding sequence is TGTGCCAGCAGCTTAGCGCCGGGACAGGGCGGGAAGACCCAGTACTTC. This codes for CASSLAPGQGGKTQYF.

The chain couples TRBV13 to TRBJ1-2; D is perhaps TRBD1 (5 bases). This CDR3 is 13 amino acids long. The germline CDR1 and CDR2 sequences are PRHDT and FYEKMQ (reference sequence). The ends were cut back, 8 bases at V and 5 bases at J, with 15 bases in the middle. The CDR3 DNA reads as TGTGCCAGCTCCGCCCCAGGGCTATATGGCTACACCTTC. This translates into CASSAPGLYGYTF.

The J gene is TRBJ1-1, the V gene TRBV5-1; the D gene is possibly TRBD1 (5 bases). Germline V gene lookup returns CDR1 SGHRS and CDR2 YFSETQ. This CDR3 is 16 amino acids long. The ends were cut back, 0 bases at V and 1 base at J, with 13 bases in the middle. This chain's CDR3 is CASSLDGALTNTEAFF. For the CDR3, the DNA is TGCGCCAGCAGCTTGGATGGGGCCTTAACGAACACTGAAGCTTTCTTT.

This clone came up once. This chain joins TRBV10-3 and TRBJ2-1; D is perhaps TRBD2 (6 bases). CDR3 length: 13 residues. Germline V CDR1 and CDR2: ENHRY, SYGVKD. The germline V and J ends were trimmed by 0 bases and 13 bases, with 13 bases remaining between them. CDR3 residues: CAISESSGTYQFF. As DNA, the CDR3 is TGTGCCATCAGTGAGTCGAGTGGGACTTACCAGTTCTTC.